This TCR beta chain comes out of a study of shared clonotypes between healthy human individuals. Looking at the study overall: There were three CD4 naive, three CD4 memory, two CD8 naive and one CD8 memory plates per donor.

Germline V lookup: CDR1 MNHEY, CDR2 SVGAGI. The V gene end was trimmed by 0 bases and the J gene end by 7 bases; junction bases not matched to a gene: 5. The CDR3 contains 16 residues. Some clones are missing from TCRdb's copy, which holds only in-frame ones; the method was immunoSEQ multiplex PCR. The sample yields 2.3 million or so clones, over 90% seen once. The source material was naive CD4+ T cells from PBMCs. Specified subset: CD45RA+ positively selected. The chain has TRBV6-5 and TRBJ2-3; the match to TRBD2 covers 12 bases. The TCR comes from a young man in good health. Some clones in this sample may be carry-over from other donors' samples. The CDR3 spells CASSYSTSGSRNTQYF. DNA for the CDR3: TGTGCCAGCAGTTACTCGACTAGCGGGAGCCGAAATACGCAGTATTTT.